A selection of T cell receptor beta chains follows, all from one sample in a study. A single record per CDR3 protein comes from TCRdb applying MiXCR to the 5' RACE reads. The repertoire holds over 50,000 distinct CDR3 sequences, with approximately 25% as singletons. Sequences were obtained from tumor-infiltrating naive CD4+ T cells sorted from the breast tumor. These receptors were collected from a female donor with breast cancer. CDR3s include the opening cysteine and the closing phenylalanine or tryptophan.

cdr3_aa j_call v_call cdr3_length
CASRPQGTGNTIYF TRBJ1-3 TRBV6-5 14
CASSLNGHIQYF TRBJ2-4 TRBV7-2 12
CASSPRGRAVNQPQHF TRBJ1-5 TRBV27 16
CASSSAWGQETQYF TRBJ2-5 TRBV18 14
CSARDFSKGSYNEQFF TRBJ2-1 TRBV20-1 16
CASSPGQGHNEQFF TRBJ2-1 TRBV7-2 14
CASSFNVENTEAFF TRBJ1-1 TRBV5-1 14
CATRASPGNGAQYF TRBJ2-3 TRBV6-5 14
CSAETDRASSYEQYF TRBJ2-7 TRBV20-1 15
CASSQEVARTGTEAFF TRBJ1-1 TRBV4-1 16
CASSDRGRNTIYF TRBJ1-3 TRBV25-1 13
CASSLTHGTGDGYTF TRBJ1-2 TRBV7-2 15
CASKGFTGELFF TRBJ2-2 TRBV5-1 12
CSVWTSSTDTQYF TRBJ2-3 TRBV29-1 13